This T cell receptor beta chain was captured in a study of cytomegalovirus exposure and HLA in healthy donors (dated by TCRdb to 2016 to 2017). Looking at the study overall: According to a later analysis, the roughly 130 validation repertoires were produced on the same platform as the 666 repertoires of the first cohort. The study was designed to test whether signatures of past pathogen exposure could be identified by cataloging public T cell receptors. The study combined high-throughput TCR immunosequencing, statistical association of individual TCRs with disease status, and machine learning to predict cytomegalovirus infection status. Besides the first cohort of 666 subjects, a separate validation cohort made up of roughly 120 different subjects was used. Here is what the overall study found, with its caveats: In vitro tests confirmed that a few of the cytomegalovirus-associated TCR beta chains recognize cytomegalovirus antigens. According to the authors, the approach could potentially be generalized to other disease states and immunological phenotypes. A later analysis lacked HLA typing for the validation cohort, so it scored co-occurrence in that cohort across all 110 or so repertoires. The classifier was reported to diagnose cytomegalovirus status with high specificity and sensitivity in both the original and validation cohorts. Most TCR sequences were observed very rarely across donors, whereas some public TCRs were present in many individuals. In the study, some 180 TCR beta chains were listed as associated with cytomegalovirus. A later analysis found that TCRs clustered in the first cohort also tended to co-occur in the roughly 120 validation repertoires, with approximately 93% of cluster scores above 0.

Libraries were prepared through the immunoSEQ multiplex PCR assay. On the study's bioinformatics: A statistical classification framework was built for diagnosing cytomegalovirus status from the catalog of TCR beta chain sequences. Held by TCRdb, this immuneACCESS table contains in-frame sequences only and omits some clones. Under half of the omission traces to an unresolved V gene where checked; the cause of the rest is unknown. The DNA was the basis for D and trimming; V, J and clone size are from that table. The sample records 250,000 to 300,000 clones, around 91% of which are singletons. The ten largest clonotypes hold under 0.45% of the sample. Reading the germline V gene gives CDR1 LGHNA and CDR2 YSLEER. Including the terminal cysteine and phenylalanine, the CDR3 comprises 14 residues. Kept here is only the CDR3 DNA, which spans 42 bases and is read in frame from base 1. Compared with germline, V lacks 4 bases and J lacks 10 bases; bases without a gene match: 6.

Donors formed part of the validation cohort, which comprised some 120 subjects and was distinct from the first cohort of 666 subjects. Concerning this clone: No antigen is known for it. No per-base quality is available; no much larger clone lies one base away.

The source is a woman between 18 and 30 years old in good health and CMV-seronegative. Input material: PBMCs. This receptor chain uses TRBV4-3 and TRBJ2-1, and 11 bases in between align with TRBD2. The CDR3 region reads CASSLSGGAGEQFF. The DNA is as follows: TGCGCCAGCAGCCTTAGCGGGGGGGCTGGGGAGCAGTTCTTC.